This paragraph covers one T cell receptor beta chain sequence. The sample belongs to a study of identifying expanded T cells in peripheral blood. The data were produced by immunoSEQ multiplex PCR, yet TCRdb's version contains in-frame clones alone and is incomplete. In the table there are about 81,000 clones, 65% to 85% of which are singletons. The clonotype originates from a person aged 18-70 years in good health. The sequenced sample consisted of blood.

The CDR3 DNA is TGTGCCAGCAGTTTTCAGGTCTACTATGGCTACACCTTC. It specifies CASSFQVYYGYTF. The chain is built from TRBV28 and TRBJ1-2; D gene unclear. Germline CDR1 and CDR2: MDHEN and SYDVKM. With 3 bases removed from V and 3 bases from J, the gap between germline ends came to 8 bases. This CDR3 contains 13 residues.